These T cell receptor beta chains were read from a single sample in a study of beta chain features in type 1 diabetes. Sequencing was performed with immunoSEQ multiplex PCR; in TCRdb, only in-frame clones are kept and a portion is missing. Seen here are around 110,000 clones, around 17% observed once, and the top ten hold roughly 2.5%. Source material: central memory CD4+ T cells from blood. These receptors were taken from a man aged 25-40 years with type 1 diabetes. Both conserved end residues are part of each CDR3. The order of the fields is D gene, V gene, clone size, J gene, CDR3 protein, CDR3 DNA. The D gene is left open where the match is weak. A clone size is listed for some rows: how often the clone was seen (once, few, many), or a class if it is expanded.

>TRBD2|TRBV7-9|few|TRBJ2-1
CASSRSGGAYNEQFF
TGTGCCAGCAGTCGGAGCGGGGGCGCCTACAATGAGCAGTTCTTC
>.|TRBV5-1|.|TRBJ2-1
CASSLLGTGTYNEQFF
TGCGCCAGCAGCTTGTTAGGGACGGGCACCTACAATGAGCAGTTCTTC
>.|TRBV4-3|.|TRBJ2-4
CASSQVLTGLAKNIQYF
TGCGCCAGCAGCCAAGTTCTCACAGGATTAGCCAAAAACATTCAGTACTTC
>.|TRBV7-2|.|TRBJ2-1
CASSLVEGNLYNEQFF
TGTGCCAGCAGCTTAGTGGAGGGAAATTTATACAATGAGCAGTTCTTC
>.|TRBV4-3|few|TRBJ1-6
CASSQSGRGGNSPLHF
TGCGCCAGCAGTCAATCAGGCAGGGGAGGTAATTCACCCCTCCACTTT
>.|TRBV15|few|TRBJ1-2
CATSLSHGGGYGYTF
TGTGCCACCAGCCTAAGTCATGGAGGGGGCTATGGCTACACCTTC
>TRBD2|TRBV6-5|.|TRBJ2-7
CASSPGLAGPYEQYF
TGTGCCAGCAGTCCCGGACTAGCGGGCCCCTACGAGCAGTACTTC
>.|TRBV6-5|.|TRBJ2-6
CASRRTGSGANVLTF
TGTGCCAGCAGGCGGACTGGGTCTGGGGCCAACGTCCTGACTTTC
>TRBD2|TRBV7-9|many|TRBJ2-4
CASSPSGLAGGVAKNIQYF
TGTGCCAGCAGCCCATCGGGACTAGCGGGGGGTGTAGCCAAAAACATTCAGTACTTC
>.|TRBV7-2|.|TRBJ2-7
CASSSQGGSSYEQYF
TGTGCCAGCAGTTCTCAGGGGGGTAGCTCCTACGAGCAGTACTTC
>.|TRBV4-2|few|TRBJ2-7
CASSQDLNSHSYEQYF
TGTGCCAGCAGCCAAGATCTTAACAGCCACTCCTACGAGCAGTACTTC
>.|TRBV7-9|.|TRBJ2-1
CASSILIVVTEQFF
TGTGCCAGCAGCATCCTAATCGTGGTTACTGAGCAGTTCTTC
>.|TRBV6-6|.|TRBJ2-4
CASSYVDRKNIQYF
TGTGCCAGCAGTTACGTGGACAGAAAAAACATTCAGTACTTC
>.|TRBV2|.|TRBJ1-1
CASNGNTEAFF
TGTGCCAGCAACGGGAACACTGAAGCTTTCTTT
>.|TRBV14|.|TRBJ2-2
CASSFYTGELFF
TGTGCCAGCAGCTTCTACACCGGGGAGCTGTTTTTT
>.|TRBV21-1|medium-sized|TRBJ1-6
CASSKTDRGDSPLHF
TGTGCCAGCAGCAAAACGGACAGGGGGGATTCACCCCTCCACTTT
>.|TRBV5-1|few|TRBJ1-2
CASSLEQGSYGYTF
TGCGCCAGCAGCTTGGAGCAGGGTTCCTATGGCTACACCTTC
>.|TRBV9|few|TRBJ2-6
CASSVGDSGANVLTF
TGTGCCAGCAGCGTTGGGGACTCTGGGGCCAACGTCCTGACTTTC
>TRBD2|TRBV7-8|.|TRBJ2-2
CASTVRRLAGATGELFF
TGTGCCAGCACCGTACGACGACTAGCGGGGGCCACCGGGGAGCTGTTTTTT
>.|TRBV29-1|.|TRBJ2-1
CSVRPYNEQFF
TGCAGCGTTCGCCCCTACAATGAGCAGTTCTTC
>.|TRBV5-1|many|TRBJ2-3
CASSRAGDTDTQYF
TGCGCCAGCTCCAGAGCAGGGGACACAGATACGCAGTATTTT
>.|TRBV5-6|.|TRBJ2-5
CASSLRRNLQETQYF
TGTGCCAGCAGCCTCCGACGGAACCTCCAAGAGACCCAGTACTTC
>.|TRBV7-3|few|TRBJ2-2
CASSVEPNRAGELFF
TGTGCCAGCAGCGTAGAACCTAACAGGGCCGGGGAGCTGTTTTTT
>.|TRBV29-1|.|TRBJ2-3
CSVAGHSTDTQYF
TGCAGCGTTGCGGGACACAGCACAGATACGCAGTATTTT
>TRBD1|TRBV7-8|.|TRBJ1-4
CASSYRDRDEKLFF
TGTGCCAGCAGCTACCGGGACAGAGATGAAAAACTGTTTTTT
>.|TRBV11-3|.|TRBJ2-2
CASSLGRTVNTGELFF
TGTGCCAGCAGCTTGGGGAGGACAGTCAACACCGGGGAGCTGTTTTTT
>TRBD2|TRBV6-6|few|TRBJ2-1
CASKAGTTVGNEQFF
TGTGCCAGCAAGGCCGGGACTACCGTCGGCAATGAGCAGTTCTTC
>.|TRBV28|.|TRBJ2-3
CASSSTPEYTQYF
TGTGCCAGCAGTTCCACCCCCGAATATACGCAGTATTTT
>.|TRBV7-2|.|TRBJ2-2
CASSPPIYTGELFF
TGTGCCAGCAGCCCGCCGATTTACACCGGGGAGCTGTTTTTT
>.|TRBV7-2|few|TRBJ2-3
CASSFYTDTQYF
TGTGCCAGCAGCTTTTACACAGATACGCAGTATTTT
>.|TRBV11-2|.|TRBJ1-2
CASSLGPGRSNYGYTF
TGTGCCAGCAGCTTAGGACCGGGGAGGTCGAACTATGGCTACACCTTC
>.|TRBV29-1|few|TRBJ2-1
CSSGDYPEDEQFF
TGCAGCTCTGGCGACTACCCGGAGGATGAGCAGTTCTTC
>.|TRBV29-1|.|TRBJ1-2
CSAGANYGYTF
TGCAGCGCCGGAGCAAACTATGGCTACACCTTC
>TRBD1|TRBV29-1|.|TRBJ1-5
CSVVSGDSNSNQPQHF
TGCAGCGTTGTTTCAGGGGACAGCAATAGCAATCAGCCCCAGCATTTT
>.|TRBV2|.|TRBJ2-7
CASSVPGETYEQYF
TGTGCCAGCAGTGTCCCGGGCGAAACCTACGAGCAGTACTTC
>TRBD2|TRBV6-5|.|TRBJ2-3
CASSLAGGRDTQYF
TGTGCCAGCAGTCTTGCGGGGGGGCGAGATACGCAGTATTTT
>.|TRBV14|.|TRBJ2-1
CASSQAGNEQFF
TGTGCCAGCAGCCAAGCAGGGAATGAGCAGTTCTTC
>.|TRBV18|few|TRBJ1-2
CASSPKLGRDGYTF
TGTGCCAGCTCACCAAAATTAGGACGGGATGGCTACACCTTC
>.|TRBV2|few|TRBJ2-5
CASKYGVEETQYF
TGTGCCAGCAAGTACGGGGTAGAAGAGACCCAGTACTTC
>.|TRBV7-2|.|TRBJ2-2
CASSLALARPTNTGELFF
TGTGCCAGCAGCTTAGCGCTTGCTAGGCCAACGAACACCGGGGAGCTGTTTTTT
>TRBD2|TRBV29-1|few|TRBJ2-1
CSACGAGGSYNEQFF
TGCAGCGCCTGCGGAGCGGGGGGCTCCTACAATGAGCAGTTCTTC
>TRBD1|TRBV14|.|TRBJ2-5
CASSQDSLGQGIWFGETQYF
TGTGCCAGCAGCCAAGATAGTTTGGGACAGGGAATCTGGTTTGGGGAGACCCAGTACTTC
>.|TRBV9|.|TRBJ2-2
CASSSGAKNTGELFF
TGTGCCAGCAGCTCCGGGGCGAAGAACACCGGGGAGCTGTTTTTT
>.|TRBV19|.|TRBJ1-2
CASSSSGGSYGYTF
TGTGCCAGTAGTTCCTCTGGGGGAAGCTATGGCTACACCTTC
>.|TRBV7-6|.|TRBJ1-2
CASSPLDLYYGYTF
TGTGCCAGCAGCCCCCTAGACTTGTACTATGGCTACACCTTC
>.|TRBV27|.|TRBJ2-6
CASGDAGANVLTF
TGTGCCAGCGGAGACGCTGGGGCCAACGTCCTGACTTTC
>.|TRBV5-6|many|TRBJ2-6
CASRGAGNSGANVLTF
TGTGCCAGCAGGGGGGCAGGCAACTCTGGGGCCAACGTCCTGACTTTC
>.|TRBV6-6|.|TRBJ2-7
CATLGQRAYEQYF
TGTGCCACCCTAGGACAGAGGGCCTACGAGCAGTACTTC
>.|TRBV2|medium-sized|TRBJ2-1
CASSESGSSYNEQFF
TGTGCCAGCAGTGAAAGTGGTAGCTCCTACAATGAGCAGTTCTTC
>.|TRBV25-1|.|TRBJ2-3
CASSGMGTDTQYF
TGTGCCAGCAGTGGGATGGGGACAGATACGCAGTATTTT
>.|TRBV5-5|few|TRBJ2-1
CASSLVRSNEQFF
TGTGCCAGCAGCTTAGTCCGAAGCAATGAGCAGTTCTTC
>TRBD1|TRBV5-4|few|TRBJ1-2
CASSSPQGAYYGYTF
TGTGCCAGCAGCTCACCACAGGGGGCCTACTATGGCTACACCTTC